The 4 T cell receptor beta chains listed next were all sequenced from one sample in a study of blood T cell repertoires in COVID-19. TCRdb's table, derived via immunoSEQ multiplex PCR, lists solely in-frame clones and lacks some. This repertoire shows over 130,000 clones, approximately 80% found once; its top ten account for around 4.2%. The sample was peripheral blood. Every receptor here comes from a woman of 80 years or more with active or convalescent COVID-19.

This chain joins TRBV10-1 and TRBJ2-1, with D hard to call. The length of the CDR3 is 15 residues. Germline values: CDR1 WNHNN, CDR2 SYGVQD (reference sequence). V dropped 5 bases and J dropped 5 bases, with 16 bases sitting between them. CDR3: CASSLSAAQDNEQFF. The CDR3 DNA reads as TGCGCCAGCAGTCTCTCGGCGGCCCAAGACAATGAGCAGTTCTTC.

The rearrangement uses TRBV30 and TRBJ1-1; D uncertain. Trimming left V 4 bases short and J 1 base short, with 10 bases between. From germline, CDR1 is GTSNPN and CDR2 SVGIG (reference sequence). CDR3 size: 13 residues. The CDR3 nucleotides read TGTGCCTGGATAGCCGGTCAGAACACTGAAGCTTTCTTT. Amino acid sequence: CAWIAGQNTEAFF. The whole variable domain, filled in from reference TRBV30 and TRBJ1-1, reads SQTIHQWPATLVQPVGSPLSLECTVEGTSNPNLYWYRQAAGRGLQLLFYSVGIGQISSEVPQNLSASRPQDRQFILSSKKLLLSDSGFYLCAWIAGQNTEAFFGQGTRLTVV.

The chain links TRBV4-3 to TRBJ2-2; the D gene is possibly TRBD2 (7 bases). This CDR3 contains 19 residues. Germline V gene sequence: CDR1 LGHNA, CDR2 YSLEER. The V end lost 0 bases, the J end lost 0 bases, and 17 bases lay between the germline ends. The CDR3 sequence: CASSQDLPGGAANTGELFF. In DNA, the CDR3 is TGCGCCAGCAGCCAAGATCTCCCGGGGGGCGCAGCGAACACCGGGGAGCTGTTTTTT.

The J gene is TRBJ1-5, the V gene TRBV19; 8 bases are shared with TRBD1. V was clipped by 4 bases and J by 6 bases; unmatched bases: 5. This CDR3 is built from 14 residues. CDR1 and CDR2 from the germline V gene are LNHDA and SQIVND (reference sequence). CDR3 sequence reads: CASSTGQGGQPQHF. The CDR3 bases are TGTGCCAGTAGTACCGGACAGGGCGGTCAGCCCCAGCATTTT.